The sample holds many counts of the clone carrying this TCR beta chain. No antigen is known for it. The entry originates in a study of T cell repertoires in cytomegalovirus infection. TCRdb used MiXCR to reprocess the reads, holding one entry per CDR3 protein. This repertoire shows 700,000 to 850,000 distinct CDR3 sequences, approximately 30% found once; its top ten account for 9.5% to 15%. The receptor was isolated from a human donor in good health (CMV status not recorded). Some clones in this sample may be carry-over from other donors' samples. The source was cultured CD8+ T cells from PBMCs, collected from culture after CMV antigen stimulation.

CDR3: CASSDRMLASRTERGETQYF. The CDR3 nucleotides read TGTGCCAGCAGCGACCGGATGCTAGCGAGCAGAACTGAGCGGGGAGAGACCCAGTACTTC. The V and J genes are TRBV7-2 and TRBJ2-5; 7 positions agree with TRBD2. Germline loops: CDR1 SGHTA, CDR2 FQGNSA. The CDR3 totals 20 residues. V shed 5 bases and J 4 bases; nucleotides not matched to a gene: 25.